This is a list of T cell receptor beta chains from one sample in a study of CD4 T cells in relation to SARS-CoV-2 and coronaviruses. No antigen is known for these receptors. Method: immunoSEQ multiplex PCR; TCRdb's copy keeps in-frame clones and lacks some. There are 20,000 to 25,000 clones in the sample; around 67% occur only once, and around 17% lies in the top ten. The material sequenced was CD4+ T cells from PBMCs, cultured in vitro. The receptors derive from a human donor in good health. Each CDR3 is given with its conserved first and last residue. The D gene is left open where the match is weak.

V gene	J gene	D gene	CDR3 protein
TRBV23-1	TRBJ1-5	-	CASSQSSDRKGVGNQPQHF
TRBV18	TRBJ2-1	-	CASSPGTGGSYNEQFF
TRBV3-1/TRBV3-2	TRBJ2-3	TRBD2	CASSLQSGTSGGPTSTQYF
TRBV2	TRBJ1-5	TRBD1	CASTRRTGDQPQHF
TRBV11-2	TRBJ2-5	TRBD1	CASSTIQGAGMTQYF
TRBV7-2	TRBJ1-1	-	CASSHVWDTEAFF
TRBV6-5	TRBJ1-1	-	CASSYSQVTEAFF
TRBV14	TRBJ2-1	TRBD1	CASSRGQGLYNEQFF
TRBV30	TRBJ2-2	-	CAWSSRLGAGTGELFF
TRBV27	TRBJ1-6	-	CASRRRPRGLGHSPLHF
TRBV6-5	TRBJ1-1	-	CASTTSSREAFF
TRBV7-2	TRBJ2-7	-	CASSLMRGTYEQYF
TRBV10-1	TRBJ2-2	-	CASSSANTGELFF
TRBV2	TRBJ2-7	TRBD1	CASSIGPGQGSYEQYF
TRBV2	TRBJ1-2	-	CASSERQLGGYTF
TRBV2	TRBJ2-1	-	CASSTRRGSYNEQFF
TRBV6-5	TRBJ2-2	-	CASIGGEGTGELFF
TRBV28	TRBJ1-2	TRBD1	CATIPGQVPNYGYTF
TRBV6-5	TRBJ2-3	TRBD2	CATKGLAGNQDTQYF
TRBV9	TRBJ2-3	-	CASSVGGSGGSWDTQYF
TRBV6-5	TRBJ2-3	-	CASKSGHSTDTQYF
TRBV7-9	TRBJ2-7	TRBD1	CASSRGTGSYEQYF
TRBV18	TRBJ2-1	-	CASSQEQGLGPEQFF
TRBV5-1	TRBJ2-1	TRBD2	CASSLVAGGSFEQFF
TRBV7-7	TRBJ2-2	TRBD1	CASSLDRGNTGELFF
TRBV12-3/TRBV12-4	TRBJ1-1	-	CASSRQATGVAFF
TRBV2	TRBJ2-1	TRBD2	CASSRTAGGNEQFF
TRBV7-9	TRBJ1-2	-	CASSFEGGYGYTF
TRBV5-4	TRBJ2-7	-	CASSPRTGNSYEQYF
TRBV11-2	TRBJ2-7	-	CASSHRFSYEQYF
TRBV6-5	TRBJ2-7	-	CASSYSGGPAAEQYF